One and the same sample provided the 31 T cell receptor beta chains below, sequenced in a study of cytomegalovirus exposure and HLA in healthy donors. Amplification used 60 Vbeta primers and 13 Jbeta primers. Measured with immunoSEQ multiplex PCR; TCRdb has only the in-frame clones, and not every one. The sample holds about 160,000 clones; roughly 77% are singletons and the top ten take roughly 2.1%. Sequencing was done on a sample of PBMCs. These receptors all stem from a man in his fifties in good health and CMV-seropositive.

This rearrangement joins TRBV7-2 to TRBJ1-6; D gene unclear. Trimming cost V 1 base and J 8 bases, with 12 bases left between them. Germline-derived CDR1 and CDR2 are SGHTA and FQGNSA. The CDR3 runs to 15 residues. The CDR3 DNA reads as TGTGCCAGCAGCTTAGGGCCCCCGTCTGATTCACCCCTCCACTTT. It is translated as CASSLGPPSDSPLHF.

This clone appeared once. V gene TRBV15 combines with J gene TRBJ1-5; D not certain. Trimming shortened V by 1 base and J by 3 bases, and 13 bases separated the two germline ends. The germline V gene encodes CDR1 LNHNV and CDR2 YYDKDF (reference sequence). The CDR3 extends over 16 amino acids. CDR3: CATSRARARVNQPQHF. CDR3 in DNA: TGTGCCACCAGCAGAGCGAGGGCACGCGTCAATCAGCCCCAGCATTTT.

CDR3 coding DNA: TGTGCCAGCAGTGAATTTCGGGATGGCTACACCTTC. Its protein product is CASSEFRDGYTF. This chain uses TRBV25-1 with TRBJ1-2; D ambiguous. This CDR3 region has 12 residues. From germline, CDR1 is MGHDK and CDR2 SYGVNS. V was pared by 1 base and J by 6 bases, with 6 bases between.

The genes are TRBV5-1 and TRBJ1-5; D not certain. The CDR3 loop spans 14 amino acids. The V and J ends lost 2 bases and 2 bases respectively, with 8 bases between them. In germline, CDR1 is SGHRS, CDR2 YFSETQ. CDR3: CASSLDAGNQPQHF. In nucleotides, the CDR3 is TGCGCCAGCAGCTTAGATGCAGGCAATCAGCCCCAGCATTTT.

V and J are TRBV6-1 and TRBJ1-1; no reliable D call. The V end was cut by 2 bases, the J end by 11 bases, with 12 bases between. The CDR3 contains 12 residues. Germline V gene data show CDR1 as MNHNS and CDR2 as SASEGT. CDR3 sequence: CASSEYGDVAFF. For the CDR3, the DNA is TGTGCCAGCAGTGAATATGGAGACGTTGCTTTCTTT.

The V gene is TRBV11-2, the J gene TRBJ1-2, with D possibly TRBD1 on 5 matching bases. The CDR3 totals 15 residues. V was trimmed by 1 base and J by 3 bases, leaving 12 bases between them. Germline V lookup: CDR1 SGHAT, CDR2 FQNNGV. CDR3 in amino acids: CASSLGGGTHYGYTF. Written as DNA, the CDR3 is TGTGCCAGCAGCTTAGGTGGAGGGACGCACTATGGCTACACCTTC.

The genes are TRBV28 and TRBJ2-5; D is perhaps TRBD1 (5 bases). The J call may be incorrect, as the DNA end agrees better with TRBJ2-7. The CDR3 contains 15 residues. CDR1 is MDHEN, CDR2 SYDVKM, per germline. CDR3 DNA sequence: TGTGCCAGCAGTATGCAGGACACGGGCATACGCGAGCAGTACTTC. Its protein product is CASSMQDTGIREQYF.

The CDR3 sequence: CASRKQGSGTYEQYF. As DNA, the CDR3 is TGCGCCAGCAGGAAACAGGGGTCTGGAACCTACGAGCAGTACTTC. The V call is TRBV10-1, the J call TRBJ2-7; 7 bases align to TRBD1. Germline-derived CDR1 and CDR2 are WNHNN and SYGVQD (reference sequence). The J segment lost 2 bases and the V segment lost 6 bases, leaving 10 bases of the junction unmatched. The CDR3 length is 15 residues.

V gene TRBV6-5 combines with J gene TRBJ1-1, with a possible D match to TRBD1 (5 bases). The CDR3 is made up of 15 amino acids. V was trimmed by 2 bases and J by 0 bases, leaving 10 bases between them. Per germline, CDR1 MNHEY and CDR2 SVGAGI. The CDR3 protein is CASSYNTGMNTEAFF. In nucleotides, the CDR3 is TGTGCCAGCAGTTACAATACAGGTATGAACACTGAAGCTTTCTTT.

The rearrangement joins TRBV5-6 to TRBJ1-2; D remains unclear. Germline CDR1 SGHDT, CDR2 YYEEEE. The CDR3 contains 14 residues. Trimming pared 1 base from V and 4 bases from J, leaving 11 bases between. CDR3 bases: TGTGCCAGCAGCTTGTCAGGTGGTAGCTATGGCTACACCTTC. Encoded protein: CASSLSGGSYGYTF.

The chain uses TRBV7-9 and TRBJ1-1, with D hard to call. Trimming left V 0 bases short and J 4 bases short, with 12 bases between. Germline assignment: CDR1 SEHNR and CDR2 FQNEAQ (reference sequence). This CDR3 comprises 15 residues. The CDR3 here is CASSLAGGLFTEAFF. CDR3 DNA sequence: TGTGCCAGCAGCTTAGCGGGAGGACTGTTCACTGAAGCTTTCTTT. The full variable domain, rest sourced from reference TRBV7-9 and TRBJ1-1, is DTGVSQNPRHKITKRGQNVTFRCDPISEHNRLYWYRQTLGQGPEFLTYFQNEAQLEKSRLLSDRFSAERPKGSFSTLEIQRTEQGDSAMYLCASSLAGGLFTEAFFGQGTRLTVV.

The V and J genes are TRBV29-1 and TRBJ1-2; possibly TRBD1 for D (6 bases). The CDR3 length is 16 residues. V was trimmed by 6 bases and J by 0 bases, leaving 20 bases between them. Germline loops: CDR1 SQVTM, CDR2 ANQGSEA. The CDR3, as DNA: TGCAGCGTCCTACCTCCCACCCGGACAGCTAACTATGGCTACACCTTC. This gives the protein CSVLPPTRTANYGYTF.

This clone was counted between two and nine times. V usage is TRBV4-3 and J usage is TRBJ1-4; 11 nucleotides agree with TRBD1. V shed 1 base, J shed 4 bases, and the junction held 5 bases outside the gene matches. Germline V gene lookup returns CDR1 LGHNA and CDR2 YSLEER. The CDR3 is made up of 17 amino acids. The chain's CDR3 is CASSQAGQGGINEKLFF. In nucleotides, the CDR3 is TGCGCCAGCAGCCAAGCGGGACAGGGGGGGATTAATGAAAAACTGTTTTTT.

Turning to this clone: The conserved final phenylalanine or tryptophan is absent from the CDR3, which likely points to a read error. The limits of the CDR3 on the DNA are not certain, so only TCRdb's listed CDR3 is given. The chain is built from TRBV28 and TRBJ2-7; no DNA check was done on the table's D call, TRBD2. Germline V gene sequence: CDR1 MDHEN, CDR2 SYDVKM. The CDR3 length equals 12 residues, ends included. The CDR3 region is CASSLLDRESNL.

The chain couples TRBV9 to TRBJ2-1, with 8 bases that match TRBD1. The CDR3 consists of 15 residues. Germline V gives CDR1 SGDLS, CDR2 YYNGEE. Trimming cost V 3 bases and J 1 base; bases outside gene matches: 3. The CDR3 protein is CASSAGQGSYNEQFF. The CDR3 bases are TGTGCCAGCAGCGCCGGACAGGGATCCTACAATGAGCAGTTCTTC.

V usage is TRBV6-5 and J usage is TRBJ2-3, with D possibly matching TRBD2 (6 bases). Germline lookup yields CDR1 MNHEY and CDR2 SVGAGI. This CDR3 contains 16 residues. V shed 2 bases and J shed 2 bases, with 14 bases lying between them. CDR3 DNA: TGTGCCAGCAGTTACGGTTCGGCGGGAAACACAGATACGCAGTATTTT. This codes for CASSYGSAGNTDTQYF.

DNA of the CDR3: TGTGCCAGCAGGGGAGGACTAGCGGGGCGGGAGCAGTTCTTC. Translation gives CASRGGLAGREQFF. V and J are TRBV7-8 and TRBJ2-1; 12 positions agree with TRBD2. Unmatched junction bases numbered 7, after V lost 6 bases and J lost 10 bases. This CDR3 comprises 14 residues. Germline loops: CDR1 SGHVS, CDR2 FQNEAQ.

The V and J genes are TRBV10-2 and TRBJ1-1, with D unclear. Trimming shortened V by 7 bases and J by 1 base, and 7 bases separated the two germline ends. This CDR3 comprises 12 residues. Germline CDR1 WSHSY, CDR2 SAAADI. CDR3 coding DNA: TGCGCCAGCACCATAGAGAACACTGAAGCTTTCTTT. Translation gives CASTIENTEAFF.

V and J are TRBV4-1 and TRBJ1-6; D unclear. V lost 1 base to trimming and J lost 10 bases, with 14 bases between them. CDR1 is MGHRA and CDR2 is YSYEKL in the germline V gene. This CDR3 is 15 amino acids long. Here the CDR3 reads CASSQVRGEVSPLHF. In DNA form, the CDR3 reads TGCGCCAGCAGCCAAGTGCGGGGAGAGGTCTCACCCCTCCACTTT.

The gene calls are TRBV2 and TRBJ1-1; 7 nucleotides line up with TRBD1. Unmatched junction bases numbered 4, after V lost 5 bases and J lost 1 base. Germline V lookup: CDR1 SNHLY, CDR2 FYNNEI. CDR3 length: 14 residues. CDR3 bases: TGTGCCAGCAGTAGGACAGGAGGGAACACTGAAGCTTTCTTT. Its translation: CASSRTGGNTEAFF.

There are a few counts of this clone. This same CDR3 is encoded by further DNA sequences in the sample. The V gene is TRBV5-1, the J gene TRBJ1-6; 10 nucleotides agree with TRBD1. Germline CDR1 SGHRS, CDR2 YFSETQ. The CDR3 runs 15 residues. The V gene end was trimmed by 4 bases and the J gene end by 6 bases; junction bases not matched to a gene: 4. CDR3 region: CASSGGQGTNSPLHF. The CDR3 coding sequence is TGCGCCAGCAGCGGGGGACAGGGGACTAATTCACCCCTCCACTTT.

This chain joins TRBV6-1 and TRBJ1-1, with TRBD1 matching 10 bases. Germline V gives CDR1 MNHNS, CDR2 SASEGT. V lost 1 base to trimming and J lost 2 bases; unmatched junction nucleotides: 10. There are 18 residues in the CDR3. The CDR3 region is CASSEVGRQGAFNTEAFF. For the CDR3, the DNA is TGTGCCAGCAGTGAAGTAGGTCGACAGGGGGCATTCAACACTGAAGCTTTCTTT.

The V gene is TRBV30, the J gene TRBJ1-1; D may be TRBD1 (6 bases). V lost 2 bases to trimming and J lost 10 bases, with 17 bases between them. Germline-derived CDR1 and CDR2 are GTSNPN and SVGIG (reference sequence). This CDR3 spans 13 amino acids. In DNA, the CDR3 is TGTGCCTGGAGTACGGGACCAGGGGCGGGAGCTTTCTTT. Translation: CAWSTGPGAGAFF.

The CDR3 reads CASSFTSGSRQETQYF. The CDR3 DNA is TGTGCCAGCAGCTTCACTAGCGGAAGCCGCCAAGAGACCCAGTACTTC. V usage is TRBV7-9 and J usage is TRBJ2-5, with TRBD2 matching 8 bases. The CDR3 has 16 amino acids. Germline V gene data show CDR1 as SEHNR and CDR2 as FQNEAQ (reference sequence). V dropped 3 bases and J dropped 1; count of bases not matched to a gene: 7.

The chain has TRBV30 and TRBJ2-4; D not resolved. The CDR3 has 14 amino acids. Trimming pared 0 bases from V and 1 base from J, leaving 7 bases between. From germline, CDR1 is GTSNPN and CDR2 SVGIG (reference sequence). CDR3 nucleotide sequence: TGTGCCTGGAGTGTGAGAGAGGCCAAAAACATTCAGTACTTC. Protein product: CAWSVREAKNIQYF.

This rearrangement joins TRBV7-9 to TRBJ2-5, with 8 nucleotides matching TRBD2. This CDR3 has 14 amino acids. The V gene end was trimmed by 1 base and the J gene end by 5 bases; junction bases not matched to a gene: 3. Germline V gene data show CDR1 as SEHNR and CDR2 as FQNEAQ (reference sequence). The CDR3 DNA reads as TGTGCCAGCAGCTTAGTGCGGGGGGCTGAGACCCAGTACTTC. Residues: CASSLVRGAETQYF.

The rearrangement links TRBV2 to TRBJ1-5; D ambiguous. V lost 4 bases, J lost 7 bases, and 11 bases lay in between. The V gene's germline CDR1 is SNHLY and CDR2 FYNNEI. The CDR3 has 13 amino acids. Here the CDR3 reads CASSGQNGQPQHF. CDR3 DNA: TGTGCCAGCAGTGGACAAAATGGACAGCCCCAGCATTTT.

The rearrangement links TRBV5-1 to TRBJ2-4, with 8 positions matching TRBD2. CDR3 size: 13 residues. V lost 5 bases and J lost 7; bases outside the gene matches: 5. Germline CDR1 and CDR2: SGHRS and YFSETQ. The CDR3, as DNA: TGCGCCAGCAGGCGGGGGGCCCGGAACATTCAGTACTTC. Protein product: CASRRGARNIQYF.

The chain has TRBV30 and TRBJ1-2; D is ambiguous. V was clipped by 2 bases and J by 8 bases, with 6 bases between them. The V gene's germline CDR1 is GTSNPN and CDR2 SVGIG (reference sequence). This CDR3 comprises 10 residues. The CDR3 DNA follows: TGTGCCTGGAGTTCCGAGGGCTACACCTTC. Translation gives CAWSSEGYTF.

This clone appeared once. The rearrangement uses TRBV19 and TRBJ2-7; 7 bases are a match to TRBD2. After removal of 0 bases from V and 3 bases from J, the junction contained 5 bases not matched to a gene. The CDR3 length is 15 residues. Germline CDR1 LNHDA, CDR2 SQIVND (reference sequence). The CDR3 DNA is TGTGCCAGTAGTATAGATAGTAGCGGGCTCTACGAGCAGTACTTC. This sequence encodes CASSIDSSGLYEQYF.

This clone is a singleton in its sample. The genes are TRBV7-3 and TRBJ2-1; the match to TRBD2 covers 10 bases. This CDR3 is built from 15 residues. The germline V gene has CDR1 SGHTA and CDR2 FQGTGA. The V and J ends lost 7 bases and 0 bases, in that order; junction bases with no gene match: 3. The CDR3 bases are TGTGCCAGCATGTTAGCGGGAGGCTCCTACAATGAGCAGTTCTTC. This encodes CASMLAGGSYNEQFF.